This TCR beta chain was retrieved from a study of CD4+ T cells in melanoma. Study results and limitations: CD8+ T cell, macrophage and B cell function reportedly correlated with neoantigen-specific CD4+ T cells. Neoantigen-specific CD4+ T cells in melanoma reportedly had diverse differentiation states.

The assay was immunoSEQ multiplex PCR, and TCRdb's table has in-frame clones only and misses some. This table holds about 50,000 clones, roughly 89% found once. CDR3 length: 15 residues. V shed 5 bases and J 10 bases; nucleotides not matched to a gene: 14. Germline V gene data show CDR1 as SGHVS and CDR2 as FNYEAQ. As regards this clone: Its antigen is unknown.

This receptor was taken from a human donor with melanoma. The V gene is TRBV7-6, the J gene TRBJ1-1; 9 bases are shared with TRBD1. Sequencing was done on a sample of peripheral blood. The CDR3 sequence is CASSQLTGGLPAAFF. The CDR3 bases are TGTGCCAGCAGCCAGTTGACAGGGGGGCTTCCAGCAGCTTTCTTT.